This is a list of T cell receptor beta chains from one sample in a study of immune evolution from preneoplasia to lung adenocarcinoma. The data were produced by immunoSEQ multiplex PCR, yet TCRdb's version contains in-frame clones alone and is incomplete. The sample consists of about 41,000 clones, under 80% of them appearing once. Material for sequencing was FFPE invasive lung adenocarcinoma tissue. These TCRs come from a person aged 55-75 years with lung adenocarcinoma. The CDR3 runs from the conserved cysteine through the conserved F or W. D genes are given only for firm matches. Size tells how often a clone was seen (once, few, many) or the class of an expanded clone, and some rows leave it out.

v_gene,abundance,j_gene,d_gene,CDR3nt,CDR3aa
TRBV19,-,TRBJ1-5,TRBD1,TGTGCCAGTAGTATAGCAGGCAGGGGGAATCAGCCCCAGCATTTT,CASSIAGRGNQPQHF
TRBV7-8,-,TRBJ1-5,TRBD1,TGTGCCAGCAGCCTTGCGGGACAGGGTAATCAGCCCCAGCATTTT,CASSLAGQGNQPQHF
TRBV28,few,TRBJ1-2,-,TGTGCCAGCAGTTTAAGGGTAGGCTATGGCTACACCTTC,CASSLRVGYGYTF
TRBV11-3,-,TRBJ2-2,TRBD1,TGTGCCAGCAGCTCAGACAGGGGAAGAGCCGGGGAGCTGTTTTTT,CASSSDRGRAGELFF
TRBV4-1,-,TRBJ1-2,-,TGCGCCAGCAGCCAAGGGGCAGGGCTCTATGGCTACACCTTC,CASSQGAGLYGYTF
TRBV29-1,-,TRBJ2-4,-,TGCAGCGTTGCGGGACCCTCCAAAAACATTCAGTACTTC,CSVAGPSKNIQYF
TRBV19,-,TRBJ2-5,TRBD2,TGTGCCAGTAGCGGGACTAGCGGGAGGGCAGAGACCCAGTACTTC,CASSGTSGRAETQYF
TRBV6-6,large,TRBJ2-7,TRBD2,TGTGCCAGCAGACGCCCCGGGACTAGCAGCTCCTACGAGCAGTACTTC,CASRRPGTSSSYEQYF
TRBV30,-,TRBJ2-5,-,TGTGCCTGGAGGAGGGAGGTAGCTGGGGGGACCCAGTACTTC,CAWRREVAGGTQYF
TRBV14,-,TRBJ2-5,TRBD2,TGTGCCAGCAGCCCGTCTAGCGGGAGGGTGGAGACCCAGTACTTC,CASSPSSGRVETQYF
TRBV5-1,-,TRBJ1-2,TRBD1,TGCGCCAGCAGCCGCGAGACAGGGAAGACCTATGGCTACACCTTC,CASSRETGKTYGYTF
TRBV2,-,TRBJ2-3,TRBD2,TGTGCCAGCAGTCCCCGGGCGGGGACTAGCGCTGATACGCAGTATTTT,CASSPRAGTSADTQYF
TRBV21-1,-,TRBJ2-2,-,TGTGCCAGCAAGGGGGCGACGACTAGACAAACCGGGGAGCTGTTTTTT,CASKGATTRQTGELFF
TRBV5-1,-,TRBJ2-1,TRBD2,TGCGCCAGCAGCTTGGGACTAGCGGGAGGGGGTAGCTCCTACAATGAGCAGTTCTTC,CASSLGLAGGGSSYNEQFF
TRBV27,-,TRBJ1-5,TRBD1,TGTGCCAGCAGTCGACAGGGGCGTCAGCCCCAGCATTTT,CASSRQGRQPQHF
TRBV28,few,TRBJ2-1,TRBD1,TGTGCCAGCAGTTTGTCCTACAGGGGGGTTTTTGAGGATGAGCAGTTCTTC,CASSLSYRGVFEDEQFF
TRBV19,-,TRBJ2-7,-,TGTGCCAGTAGTACAACACAGGGCTACGAGCAGTACTTC,CASSTTQGYEQYF
TRBV4-2,-,TRBJ2-4,-,TGTGCCAGCAGCCAACGTATGGGGGACATTCAGTACTTC,CASSQRMGDIQYF
TRBV5-1,-,TRBJ2-1,-,TGCGCCAGCAGCTTTAGCGGCTACAATGAGCAGTTCTTC,CASSFSGYNEQFF
TRBV10-3,-,TRBJ1-1,TRBD1,TGTGCCATCAGTGGAGCCGGGACAGGGGGCTCTGAAGCTTTCTTT,CAISGAGTGGSEAFF
TRBV11-2,-,TRBJ2-7,TRBD2,TGTGCCAGCAGCCCCCGACTAGCGGGGGTTGGCGAGCAGTACTTC,CASSPRLAGVGEQYF
TRBV2,-,TRBJ2-1,-,TGTGCCAGCAGTGAAGTAGCGACTACCCCGATCTTTTCCTACAATGAGCAGTTCTTC,CASSEVATTPIFSYNEQFF
TRBV9,-,TRBJ2-2,-,TGTGCCAGCAGCGGACCTAGCGCGAACACCGGGGAGCTGTTTTTT,CASSGPSANTGELFF
TRBV5-6,few,TRBJ1-1,TRBD1,TGTGCCAGCAGTCTGCTAGGGGACAGGAATGAAGCTTTCTTT,CASSLLGDRNEAFF
TRBV10-1,-,TRBJ2-7,-,TGCGCCAGCAGTGAGTCGGGAAGGATGAACGAGCAGTACTTC,CASSESGRMNEQYF
TRBV28,-,TRBJ2-7,-,TGTGCCAGCAATGAGCGGTCCTACGAGCAGTACTTC,CASNERSYEQYF
TRBV7-2,-,TRBJ1-4,-,TGTGCCAGCAGTCCGAGAGGACCAAATGAAAAACTGTTTTTT,CASSPRGPNEKLFF
TRBV5-1,few,TRBJ1-1,-,TGCGCCAGCAAAGAATTAACGGGGAACACTGAAGCTTTCTTT,CASKELTGNTEAFF
TRBV25-1,-,TRBJ2-3,-,TGTGCCAGCAGTGACGCGGTACAGTTAACAGATACGCAGTATTTT,CASSDAVQLTDTQYF
TRBV11-3,-,TRBJ2-3,-,TGTGCCAGCAGCGAACTTGGGGATACGCAGTATTTT,CASSELGDTQYF
TRBV18,-,TRBJ2-2,TRBD2,TGTGCCAGCTCACCGCCGGGACTAGCGACCGGGGAGCTGTTTTTT,CASSPPGLATGELFF
TRBV5-4,-,TRBJ2-5,-,TGTGCCAGCAGCTTCCTTGGGCCCCAAGAGACCCAGTACTTC,CASSFLGPQETQYF
TRBV7-3,-,TRBJ2-1,-,TGTGCCAGCAGCTTAAACCCCGGCTATGAGCAGTTCTTC,CASSLNPGYEQFF
TRBV20-1,once,TRBJ2-1,-,TGCAGTGCTAGAGGGATGAATGAGCAGTTCTTC,CSARGMNEQFF
TRBV29-1,-,TRBJ2-3,-,TGCAGCGCAACGGTCCGGGAAGATACGCAGTATTTT,CSATVREDTQYF
TRBV5-1,-,TRBJ1-1,TRBD1,TGCGCCAGCAGCTTACTGGACAGGGCTGTGACTGAAGCTTTCTTT,CASSLLDRAVTEAFF
TRBV6-1,-,TRBJ2-7,-,TGTGCCAGCAGCCTCGGGGGCCCGGGCACCTACGAGCAGTACTTC,CASSLGGPGTYEQYF
TRBV9,-,TRBJ1-1,-,TGTGCCAGCAGCGTTGGAACGAACATGAACACTGAAGCTTTCTTT,CASSVGTNMNTEAFF
TRBV4-1,-,TRBJ2-5,-,TGCGCCAGCAGCCAAGCCAGCCAACAGTGGAAAGAGACCCAGTACTTC,CASSQASQQWKETQYF
TRBV30,-,TRBJ2-1,TRBD2,TGTGCCTGGAATAGCGGGAGGGCCGGGAATGAGCAGTTCTTC,CAWNSGRAGNEQFF
TRBV6-6,few,TRBJ1-1,-,TGTGCCAGCAGTTTACTGCCCTTGGCGGCAAACACTGAAGCTTTCTTT,CASSLLPLAANTEAFF